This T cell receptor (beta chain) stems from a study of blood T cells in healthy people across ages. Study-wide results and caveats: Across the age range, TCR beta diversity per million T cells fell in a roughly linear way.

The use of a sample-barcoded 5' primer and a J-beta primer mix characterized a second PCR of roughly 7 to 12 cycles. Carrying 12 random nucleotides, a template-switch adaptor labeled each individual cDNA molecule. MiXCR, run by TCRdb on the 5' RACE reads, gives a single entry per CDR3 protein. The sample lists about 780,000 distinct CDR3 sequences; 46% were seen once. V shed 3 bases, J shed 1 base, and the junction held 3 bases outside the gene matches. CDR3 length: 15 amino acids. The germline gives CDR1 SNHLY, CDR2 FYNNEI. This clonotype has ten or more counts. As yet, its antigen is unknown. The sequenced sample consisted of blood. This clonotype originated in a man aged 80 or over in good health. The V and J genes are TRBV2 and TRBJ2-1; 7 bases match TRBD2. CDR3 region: CASSDSGSSYNEQFF. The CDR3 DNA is TGTGCCAGCAGTGATAGCGGGTCTTCCTACAATGAGCAGTTCTTC.